This T cell receptor beta chain was identified in a study of blood T cell repertoires in COVID-19 (dated by TCRdb to the early 2020s). At the level of the whole study: Collaborator samples came from the United States, Italy and Spain and covered acute and convalescent phases of COVID-19. The samples were drawn from the first 160 participants of the ongoing ImmuneRACE study and from 950 to 1,500 subjects provided by 6 global collaborators. HLA class I and class II types, where available, came from metadata supplied by the sample provider rather than from assay-based typing. A freely available public database, intended as a resource for researchers studying the immune response to SARS-CoV-2, is where the repertoires were released. The dataset comprised deeply sampled blood TCRbeta repertoires from subjects exposed to, actively infected with, or recovered from COVID-19. Nearly every sample came with metadata listing a de-identified subject ID, COVID-19 status, age in years and sex. The material from the prospective study consisted of cDNA or gDNA derived from T cells, B-cell-depleted T cells, or PBMCs.

TCRbeta CDR3 regions were amplified from genomic DNA by means of the immunoSEQ Assay, a bias-controlled multiplex PCR. In the authors' own workflow: Within the assay, amplification of reference gene primers was used to estimate how many nucleated cells each sample contained. To quantify the absolute abundance of each unique TCRbeta CDR3 rearrangement, sequence reads were collapsed and filtered. For each sample, productive Simpson clonality was calculated as the square root of Simpson's diversity index across productive rearrangements. What TCRdb holds here is the immuneACCESS table cut down to in-frame rearrangements. Part of the clones is not present; checked against another copy, under half of the missing clones reflect an unresolved V gene, and the others are unexplained. V and J calls and clone size are those listed in that table; D and trimming were worked out from the DNA. Across this sample there are about 290,000 clones, with around 90% seen only once. Of the sample, around 1.7% falls within the top ten clones.

Participants in the prospective study were aged roughly 18 to 89 years, lived in 20 to 25 United States geographic areas, and enrolled through a virtual design. In the prospective study, participants were assigned to cohorts based on the clinical history participants reported in a screening survey and a study questionnaire. For ImmuneRACE Cohort 3, a participant was defined as recovered based on two consecutive negative NP/OP PCR tests, clearance by a healthcare professional, or resolution of symptoms. In the prospective study, mobile phlebotomists collected whole blood, serum and a nasopharyngeal or oropharyngeal swab from each participant. Over a 2-month period, participants in the prospective study had the option of providing additional blood draws and questionnaires. Prospective study blood samples were shipped either frozen or at room temperature before DNA extraction. About this clone: Its specific antigen is unknown. Within one base of it there is no much larger clone, and no base qualities were kept.

Study-level results and caveats: The amount of clinical and demographic metadata varied by source and participant and was provided uncurated.

The TCR originated in a woman between 35 and 50 years old who had recovered from COVID-19. Input material: PBMCs or T cells enriched from blood (not recorded which).

At the DNA level, the sequence is TGTGCCAGCAGCTCAACCGACAGTCCCTACGAGCAGTACTTC. This gives the protein CASSSTDSPYEQYF. The chain was built from TRBV9 and TRBJ2-7; perhaps TRBD1 is the D gene, with 5 bases matching. Measured from the cysteine to the phenylalanine, the CDR3 is 14 residues long. Only the CDR3 DNA is retained, 42 bases long and in frame from the first base. The junction carries 13 bases between V and J, which are trimmed by 4 bases and 2 bases respectively. CDR1 and CDR2 (SGDLS, YYNGEE) derive from the germline V gene.